Below, 17 T cell receptor beta chains from the same sample are listed, as sequenced in a study of cytomegalovirus exposure and HLA in healthy donors. Clones were sequenced by immunoSEQ multiplex PCR, and TCRdb holds only the in-frame ones, with some missing. This sample has about 130,000 clones, with around 94% found just once. Sequencing input: PBMCs. Every receptor here comes from a woman aged 18-29 years in good health and CMV-seronegative.

The V call is TRBV2, the J call TRBJ2-5, with TRBD1 matching over 8 bases. From germline, CDR1 is SNHLY and CDR2 FYNNEI. This CDR3 has 16 residues. The junction had 12 bases not matched to a gene; V was cut back by 6 bases and J by 3 bases. CDR3: CASRLETGVSKETQYF. For the CDR3, the DNA is TGTGCCAGCAGGTTGGAGACAGGGGTCTCAAAAGAGACCCAGTACTTC. Variable domain in full (rest from reference TRBV2 and TRBJ2-5): EPEVTQTPSHQVTQMGQEVILRCVPISNHLYFYWYRQILGQKVEFLVSFYNNEISEKSEIFDDQFSVERPDGSNFTLKIRSTKLEDSAMYFCASRLETGVSKETQYFGPGTRLLVL.

The chain has TRBV14 and TRBJ2-7; 8 bases agree with TRBD1. V shed 5 bases and J 3 bases; nucleotides not matched to a gene: 6. Germline CDR1 is SGHDN and CDR2 is FVKESK. The CDR3 runs 14 residues. This CDR3 is CASSKTGVGYEQYF. The CDR3 DNA reads TGTGCCAGCAGCAAGACAGGGGTGGGCTACGAGCAGTACTTC.

The chain carries TRBV28 and TRBJ1-1, with 7 positions matching TRBD1. Germline V gene data show CDR1 as MDHEN and CDR2 as SYDVKM. V lost 4 bases, J lost 0 bases, and 8 bases stayed unmatched. This CDR3 contains 16 residues. The DNA of the CDR3 is TGTGCCAGCAGTTCTGCGGGACAGCCCATGAACACTGAAGCTTTCTTT. It yields the protein CASSSAGQPMNTEAFF.

The V and J genes are TRBV10-3 and TRBJ2-7; 9 bases match TRBD1. The V gene's germline CDR1 is ENHRY and CDR2 SYGVKD. The CDR3 runs to 15 residues. The V gene end was trimmed by 7 bases and the J gene end by 4 bases; junction bases not matched to a gene: 11. CDR3 in amino acids: CAITKDGTGTYEQYF. For the CDR3, the DNA is TGTGCCATCACCAAAGACGGGACAGGGACTTACGAGCAGTACTTC.

The J gene is TRBJ1-2, the V gene TRBV19, with TRBD1 as a possible D gene (6 bases). V was clipped by 5 bases and J by 2 bases, with 15 bases between them. CDR3 length: 15 amino acids. Germline CDR1 LNHDA, CDR2 SQIVND (reference sequence). The CDR3 loop is CASSWAGANNYGYTF. Here the CDR3 DNA reads TGTGCCAGTAGTTGGGCAGGGGCAAACAACTATGGCTACACCTTC.

This clone occurred a few times. V gene TRBV7-6 combines with J gene TRBJ2-7; the D gene is possibly TRBD1 (6 bases). Germline V gene data show CDR1 as SGHVS and CDR2 as FNYEAQ. The CDR3 is 12 residues long. The V and J ends lost 5 bases and 6 bases respectively, with 11 bases between them. CDR3 sequence (DNA): TGTGCCAGCAGCCGAACAGGGTTCGAGCAGTACTTC. Its translation is CASSRTGFEQYF.

CDR3 sequence (DNA): TGTGCCTGGGTTGGACAGACCACAACTAATGAAAAACTGTTTTTT. It is translated as CAWVGQTTTNEKLFF. The rearrangement joins TRBV30 to TRBJ1-4; D is possibly TRBD1 (6 bases). The CDR3 loop spans 15 amino acids. The germline CDR1 and CDR2 sequences are GTSNPN and SVGIG (reference sequence). Trimming pared 5 bases from V and 0 bases from J, leaving 13 bases between.

The chain couples TRBV4-1 to TRBJ2-2; 15 bases fit TRBD2. The V gene end was trimmed by 1 base and the J gene end by 7 bases; junction bases not matched to a gene: 7. Germline V gene data show CDR1 as MGHRA and CDR2 as YSYEKL. The CDR3 is made up of 18 amino acids. The CDR3 sequence: CASSQGGTSGRYIGELFF. CDR3 DNA sequence: TGCGCCAGCAGCCAAGGGGGGACTAGCGGGAGGTATATCGGGGAGCTGTTTTTT.

The chain combines TRBV19 with TRBJ2-1; 7 bases agree with TRBD1. CDR3 size: 16 residues. Trimming at V came to 3 bases and at J to 6 bases, leaving 11 bases not matched to a gene. Germline V gives CDR1 LNHDA, CDR2 SQIVND (reference sequence). The CDR3 sequence: CASSMARDSTVNEQFF. For the CDR3, the DNA is TGTGCCAGTAGTATGGCTCGGGACAGCACGGTCAATGAGCAGTTCTTC.

CDR3 nucleotide sequence: TGTGCCACGGGGGGCCGGGACGGATACAATGAGCAGTTCTTC. Protein sequence: CATGGRDGYNEQFF. The chain links TRBV10-3 to TRBJ2-1, with D perhaps matching TRBD2 (7 bases). The germline V and J ends were trimmed by 10 bases and 4 bases, with 17 bases remaining between them. Germline V gene lookup returns CDR1 ENHRY and CDR2 SYGVKD. This CDR3 contains 14 residues.

The chain couples TRBV2 to TRBJ2-7; 7 bases fit TRBD1. CDR1 and CDR2 from the germline V gene are SNHLY and FYNNEI. The trim removed 7 bases at V and 6 bases at J, leaving 9 bases unmatched. There are 13 residues in the CDR3. DNA for the CDR3: TGTGCCAGCAAAATCAGGGGGTCCGGCGAGCAGTACTTC. Translating it yields CASKIRGSGEQYF.

The CDR3, as DNA: TGTGCCAGCAGCTCGACAGAGTTTCAAGAGACCCAGTACTTC. Encoded protein: CASSSTEFQETQYF. The J gene is TRBJ2-5, the V gene TRBV5-5; weak D call: TRBD1 (5 bases). This CDR3 is built from 14 residues. Germline V gene sequence: CDR1 SGHKS, CDR2 YYEKEE (reference sequence). Trimming pared 3 bases from V and 2 bases from J, leaving 11 bases between.

Turning to this clone: Germline and junction disagree at one end, which may indicate a read error. The chain uses TRBV6-1 and TRBJ2-3, with D tentatively TRBD2 (5 bases). CDR3 size: 15 residues. Germline CDR1 and CDR2: MNHNS and SASEGT. CDR3 residues: CASSETDYLTHTQYF. The CDR3 nucleotides are TGTGCCAGCAGTGAAACTGACTACCTCACACATACGCAGTATTTT.

J is TRBJ1-1 and V is TRBV28; the D is unclear. Trimming took 2 bases from V and 3 from J, leaving 10 bases between them. Germline V gene lookup returns CDR1 MDHEN and CDR2 SYDVKM. The CDR3 totals 14 residues. The CDR3 DNA follows: TGTGCCAGCAGTTTAACCAGTCTCCACACTGAAGCTTTCTTT. Its translation is CASSLTSLHTEAFF.

The V gene is TRBV5-1, the J gene TRBJ2-1, with a tentative D call TRBD2 (7 bases). The V end was cut by 3 bases, the J end by 7 bases, with 17 bases between. The CDR3 loop spans 15 amino acids. Germline lookup yields CDR1 SGHRS and CDR2 YFSETQ. The CDR3 protein is CASSSAGGPENEQFF. CDR3 DNA: TGCGCCAGCAGCTCCGCCGGGGGGCCGGAGAATGAGCAGTTCTTC.

This chain uses TRBV27 with TRBJ1-5; D gene ambiguous. Germline V lookup: CDR1 MNHEY, CDR2 SMNVEV (reference sequence). There are 16 residues in the CDR3. Trimming stripped 3 bases from V and 0 bases from J, with 12 bases between. The chain's CDR3 is CASSLRGPYSNQPQHF. The CDR3 DNA is TGTGCCAGCAGTTTGAGAGGCCCATATAGCAATCAGCCCCAGCATTTT.

V usage is TRBV2 and J usage is TRBJ1-4; D may be TRBD1 (6 bases). Trimming removed 7 bases at V and 7 bases at J, with 13 bases between. Germline CDR1 SNHLY, CDR2 FYNNEI. The CDR3 runs to 13 residues. The CDR3 sequence: CASIRAGAEKLFF. The CDR3 DNA is TGTGCCAGCATCAGGGCGGGGGCTGAAAAACTGTTTTTT.